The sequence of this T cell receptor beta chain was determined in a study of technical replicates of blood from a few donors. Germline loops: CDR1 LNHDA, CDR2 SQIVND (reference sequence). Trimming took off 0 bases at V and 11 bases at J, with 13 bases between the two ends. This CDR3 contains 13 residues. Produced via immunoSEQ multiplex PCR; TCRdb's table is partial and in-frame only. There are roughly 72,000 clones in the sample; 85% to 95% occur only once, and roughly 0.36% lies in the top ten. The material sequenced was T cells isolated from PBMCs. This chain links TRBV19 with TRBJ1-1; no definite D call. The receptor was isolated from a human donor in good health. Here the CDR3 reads CASSIDGRSIAFF. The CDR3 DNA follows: TGTGCCAGTAGTATAGACGGGAGAAGCATCGCTTTCTTT.